This entry lists 15 T cell receptor beta chains sequenced from one sample in a study of cytomegalovirus exposure and HLA in healthy donors. The primer mix had 60 Vbeta and 13 Jbeta primers. TCRdb's copy holds only in-frame clones and misses some; the assay was immunoSEQ multiplex PCR. This table has about 160,000 clones, about 82% appearing once. The sample was PBMCs. These receptors were obtained from a male donor in good health and CMV-seronegative.

Only a few counts were recorded for this clone. The chain couples TRBV5-1 to TRBJ1-2; 10 bases line up with TRBD1. Germline trimming cut 4 bases from V and 8 bases from J; bases unmatched to any gene: 11. The CDR3 consists of 15 residues. In germline, CDR1 is SGHRS, CDR2 YFSETQ. CDR3 DNA sequence: TGCGCCAGCAGCCGGATTCCGGGACAGGGGAAAGGCTACACCTTC. Translation: CASSRIPGQGKGYTF.

The chain carries TRBV27 and TRBJ1-1, with 10 bases lining up with TRBD1. This CDR3 region has 13 residues. V was pared by 1 base and J by 7 bases, with 0 bases of the junction left unmatched. Looked up from germline, CDR1 is MNHEY and CDR2 is SMNVEV (reference sequence). Written as DNA, the CDR3 is TGTGCCAGCAGTTTATGGACAGGGGGTGAAGCTTTCTTT. The encoded protein is CASSLWTGGEAFF.

In this sample, this clone is medium-sized. The rearrangement joins TRBV30 to TRBJ2-2, with 8 bases identical to TRBD1. Trimming at V came to 3 bases and at J to 3 bases, leaving 6 bases not matched to a gene. This CDR3 contains 15 residues. Germline V gene lookup returns CDR1 GTSNPN and CDR2 SVGIG (reference sequence). CDR3 bases: TGTGCCTGGAGGCGATCGGGACAGGACACCGGGGAGCTGTTTTTT. Amino acids: CAWRRSGQDTGELFF. The full variable domain, completed using reference TRBV30 and TRBJ2-2, is SQTIHQWPATLVQPVGSPLSLECTVEGTSNPNLYWYRQAAGRGLQLLFYSVGIGQISSEVPQNLSASRPQDRQFILSSKKLLLSDSGFYLCAWRRSGQDTGELFFGEGSRLTVL.

V usage is TRBV27 and J usage is TRBJ2-4; 10 nucleotides match TRBD2. Trimming removed 7 bases from V and 1 base from J; junction bases left unmatched: 16. Germline V lookup: CDR1 MNHEY, CDR2 SMNVEV (reference sequence). The CDR3 sequence is 19 residues long. The CDR3 sequence: CASTHGTSEPGVAKNIQYF. The DNA of the CDR3 is TGTGCCAGCACTCACGGGACTAGCGAGCCTGGGGTGGCCAAAAACATTCAGTACTTC.

The chain uses TRBV4-1 and TRBJ2-2, with D possibly TRBD1 on 7 matching bases. This CDR3 contains 15 residues. V lost 4 bases, J lost 1 base, and 10 bases lay in between. CDR1 is MGHRA, CDR2 YSYEKL, per germline. The CDR3 is CASSPQGGNTGELFF. The CDR3, as DNA: TGCGCCAGCAGCCCTCAGGGGGGGAACACCGGGGAGCTGTTTTTT.

The rearrangement links TRBV10-2 to TRBJ2-7; 14 bases are shared with TRBD2. V shed 5 bases and J 0 bases; nucleotides not matched to a gene: 9. CDR3 length equals 18 residues. CDR1 is WSHSY, CDR2 SAAADI, per germline. CDR3 region: CASSSGTSGGVTSYEQYF. The DNA of the CDR3 is TGCGCCAGCAGTTCCGGGACTAGCGGGGGTGTAACCTCCTACGAGCAGTACTTC.

The chain joins TRBV5-1 to TRBJ2-7; 7 nucleotides agree with TRBD1. Germline CDR1 reads SGHRS; CDR2 reads YFSETQ. The CDR3 loop spans 15 amino acids. Losses at the gene ends were 0 bases for V and 2 bases for J; bases not matched to a gene: 5. Here the CDR3 reads CASSLVWDSTYEQYF. CDR3 nucleotide sequence: TGCGCCAGCAGCTTGGTGTGGGACAGTACCTACGAGCAGTACTTC.

The chain recombines TRBV21-1 with TRBJ1-2. TRBV21-1 is reported as a pseudogene. The CDR3 is made up of 16 amino acids. CDR3 residues: CASSKRGPGENYGYTF. The CDR3 nucleotides read TGTGCCAGCAGCAAACGCGGTCCGGGTGAAAACTATGGCTACACCTTC.

The genes are TRBV29-1 and TRBJ1-2; D may be TRBD1 (6 bases). The CDR3 has 11 amino acids. In germline, CDR1 is SQVTM, CDR2 ANQGSEA. Trimming took 7 bases from V and 8 from J, leaving 14 bases between them. The CDR3 is CSAPTGSGYTF. The CDR3 DNA follows: TGCAGCGCCCCTACAGGGTCCGGCTACACCTTC.

The DNA for the CDR3 is TGTGCCAGCAGCCAAGCCCCGACAGGGGGCCTCTCCTACGAGCAGTACTTC. Translated: CASSQAPTGGLSYEQYF. This sequence joins TRBV4-2 and TRBJ2-7, with TRBD1 matching over 10 bases. The CDR3 extends over 17 amino acids. From germline, CDR1 is LGHNA and CDR2 YNFKEQ. J was trimmed by 0 bases and V by 1 base; bases with no gene match: 6.

The genes are TRBV29-1 and TRBJ2-1, with 7 bases matching TRBD1. V dropped 4 bases and J dropped 8; count of bases not matched to a gene: 8. There are 13 residues in the CDR3. The germline V gene has CDR1 SQVTM and CDR2 ANQGSEA. The CDR3 nucleotides read TGCAGCGTTGCCGGCGACAGGGCCGATGAGCAGTTCTTC. Translating it yields CSVAGDRADEQFF.

V gene TRBV15 combines with J gene TRBJ2-5; TRBD1 matches 10 bases. The CDR3 is 14 residues long. The ends lost 6 bases at V and 4 bases at J; junction bases unmatched: 5. Germline loops: CDR1 LNHNV, CDR2 YYDKDF (reference sequence). The CDR3 DNA sequence: TGTGCCACCAGTCAGAGGACAGGGGGAGAGACCCAGTACTTC. Translated: CATSQRTGGETQYF.

The chain links TRBV6-6 to TRBJ2-3, with D possibly matching TRBD2 (6 bases). The V gene's germline CDR1 is MNHNY and CDR2 SVGAGI (reference sequence). Trimming left V 7 bases short and J 1 base short, with 15 bases between. The CDR3 has 15 residues. The CDR3 nucleotides are TGTGCCAGCAACGAGGGAGGCAGGTGCACAGATACGCAGTATTTT. This sequence encodes CASNEGGRCTDTQYF.

Only a few counts were recorded for this clone. The V call is TRBV2, the J call TRBJ2-7; weak D call: TRBD1 (6 bases). Germline V CDR1 and CDR2: SNHLY, FYNNEI. The V gene lost 3 bases and the J gene lost 6 bases, with 24 bases spanning the gap. The length of the CDR3 is 17 residues. The chain's CDR3 is CASSDIGVTGLWGEQYF. The CDR3 DNA is TGTGCCAGCAGTGATATAGGGGTTACAGGGCTTTGGGGCGAGCAGTACTTC.

This rearrangement joins TRBV19 to TRBJ1-5, with D hard to call. The CDR3 consists of 16 residues. The germline V gene has CDR1 LNHDA and CDR2 SQIVND (reference sequence). Trimming shortened V by 0 bases and J by 2 bases, and 11 bases separated the two germline ends. Here the CDR3 DNA reads TGTGCCAGTAGTATAGAAGGCAGGTGGGGCAATCAGCCCCAGCATTTT. It specifies CASSIEGRWGNQPQHF. Together with reference TRBV19 and TRBJ1-5, the CDR3 gives the full variable domain: DGGITQSPKYLFRKEGQNVTLSCEQNLNHDAMYWYRQDPGQGLRLIYYSQIVNDFQKGDIAEGYSVSREKKESFPLTVTSAQKNPTAFYLCASSIEGRWGNQPQHFGDGTRLSIL.